This entry features one TCR beta chain sequence. As yet, its antigen is unknown. The CDR3 sequence is 15 residues long. The germline V and J ends were trimmed by 2 bases and 3 bases, with 12 bases remaining between them. CDR1 is SGDLS, CDR2 YYNGEE, per germline. The data were taken from a study of beta chain features in type 1 diabetes. Across the study: The study found patients and healthy donors alike in age, gender and cell yields.

Every isolated RNA sample was fully reverse transcribed, so sequencing captured expressed TCRB transcripts. About a million reads were obtained per stem cell-like memory T cell sample on average. This table comes from immunoSEQ multiplex PCR, and its TCRdb copy is limited to in-frame clones, with some not included. The sample lists 40,000 to 65,000 clones, under 75% occurring once. Study-wide findings and caveats: When Type 1 diabetes patients were examined, their TCRB CDR3s proved moderately but significantly shorter in all four CD4+ subsets. A closer apparent resemblance between naive, central memory and Treg TCRB repertoires was seen in patients than in healthy donors.

The sequencing input was stem cell memory CD4+ T cells from blood. This clonotype was obtained from a woman in her 30s with type 1 diabetes. The J gene is TRBJ2-1, the V gene TRBV9; D remains ambiguous. The CDR3, as DNA: TGTGCCAGCAGCGTCGACGCAGGCAGCTACAATGAGCAGTTCTTC. Amino acids: CASSVDAGSYNEQFF.